This T cell receptor (beta chain) was documented in a study of blood T cells in healthy people across ages. As for the study in general: Capture by template switching was about one barcoded beta molecule per two T cells.

Points from the study as a whole: CMV status of donors was unknown, possibly confounding expanded clonotype changes. From one million sequenced T cells, diversity estimates were lower bounds. Long-lived donors exceeded aged donors in naive CD4+ cells and diversity.

PCR was performed a second time for about 7 to 11 cycles using a sample-barcoded 5' primer and a J-beta primer mix. In TCRdb, the 5' RACE reads were re-called with MiXCR into one record per CDR3 protein. The data show around 400,000 distinct CDR3 sequences, more than 45% seen once. About this clonotype itself: Antigen specificity is unknown. At one end, the junction sequence differs from germline, possibly due to a read error.

The germline V gene has CDR1 MNHNY and CDR2 SVGAGI (reference sequence). CDR3 length: 14 residues. This receptor was taken from a man in his 60s in good health. The sample was blood. The V and J genes are TRBV6-6 and TRBJ2-1; the D is unclear. CDR3 nucleotides: TGTACCAGCAGTGCCACTTCCGGGTTCGATGAGCAGTTCTTC. Translated: CTSSATSGFDEQFF.